A single sample is the source of the 17 T cell receptor beta chains below, sequenced in a study of T cells in Graves' hyperthyroidism and ophthalmopathy. The investigators amplified TCR beta CDR3 regions from RNA transcripts. Primed by the HTBI set, a first-round RT-PCR was run on the TCR CDR3. MiXCR was run by TCRdb on the multiplex PCR reads, yielding one entry per CDR3 protein. The sample carries 600,000 or so distinct CDR3 sequences, about 14% recorded once. The sequencing sample was made of blood. These receptor sequences come from a woman aged 45-65 years with Graves' ophthalmopathy.

The sample holds many counts of this clonotype. The chain has TRBV2 and TRBJ2-7; possible D gene TRBD2, 6 bases. CDR3 length: 15 amino acids. CDR1 is SNHLY, CDR2 FYNNEI, per germline. Trimming pared 3 bases from V and 0 bases from J, leaving 12 bases between. CDR3 residues: CASSEGDLSSYEQYF. The CDR3 DNA sequence: TGTGCCAGCAGTGAGGGGGACTTAAGCTCCTACGAGCAGTACTTC.

The rearrangement links TRBV9 to TRBJ2-3; TRBD1 matches 8 bases. CDR1 and CDR2 (germline): SGDLS, YYNGEE. Trimming at V came to 0 bases and at J to 2 bases, leaving 5 bases not matched to a gene. The CDR3 runs to 16 residues. The CDR3 reads CASSVENRGYTDTQYF. The CDR3 nucleotides read TGTGCCAGCAGCGTAGAAAACAGGGGGTACACAGATACGCAGTATTTT.

This clonotype was recorded many times. The chain carries TRBV7-9 and TRBJ2-7, with TRBD2 matching over 10 bases. The ends lost 4 bases at V and 2 bases at J; junction bases unmatched: 8. The CDR3 sequence is 16 residues long. Germline CDR1 reads SEHNR; CDR2 reads FQNEAQ (reference sequence). CDR3 in amino acids: CASSSDRLAGAYEQYF. The CDR3 region has the DNA TGTGCCAGCAGCTCAGATCGGCTAGCGGGGGCCTACGAGCAGTACTTC.

This clonotype appeared a few times. The chain combines TRBV20-1 with TRBJ2-7; D gene ambiguous. V was clipped by 6 bases and J by 3 bases, with 12 bases between them. The CDR3 is 12 amino acids. From germline, CDR1 is DFQATT and CDR2 SNEGSKA (reference sequence). Here the CDR3 DNA reads TGCAGTGCGTTCCCGCCCGGCTACGAGCAGTACTTC. This gives the protein CSAFPPGYEQYF.

This clonotype was detected ten times or more. V and J are TRBV7-6 and TRBJ2-1; 7 nucleotides agree with TRBD1. Germline V gene data show CDR1 as SGHVS and CDR2 as FNYEAQ. The CDR3 spans 17 residues. V shed 4 bases and J 1 base; nucleotides not matched to a gene: 10. The CDR3 sequence: CASSYGITGESYNEQFF. CDR3 coding DNA: TGTGCCAGCAGCTACGGGATAACAGGGGAATCCTACAATGAGCAGTTCTTC.

This clonotype came up many times. The V and J genes are TRBV20-1 and TRBJ1-6; unclear D gene. The CDR3 length is 11 residues. Trimming took off 3 bases at V and 13 bases at J, with 10 bases between the two ends. The V gene's germline CDR1 is DFQATT and CDR2 SNEGSKA (reference sequence). The CDR3 sequence is CSASLVSPLHF. The DNA for the CDR3 is TGCAGTGCTAGTTTGGTCTCTCCCCTCCACTTT.

This clonotype was counted between two and nine times. The CDR3 protein is CASGQAGVHYNEQFF. In nucleotides, the CDR3 is TGTGCCAGCGGGCAAGCGGGAGTTCACTACAATGAGCAGTTCTTC. The J gene is TRBJ2-1, the V gene TRBV28; 8 bases are shared with TRBD2. Trimming took 8 bases from V and 3 from J; bases not matched to a gene: 9. The CDR3 is made up of 15 amino acids. In germline, CDR1 is MDHEN, CDR2 SYDVKM.

This clonotype appeared many times. The chain uses TRBV7-9 and TRBJ2-7; TRBD2 agrees at 10 bases. The CDR3 extends over 15 amino acids. With 4 bases clipped from V and 5 bases from J, the junction kept 8 bases outside the gene matches. Germline CDR1 reads SEHNR; CDR2 reads FQNEAQ (reference sequence). The CDR3 loop reads CASSSLAGVKDEQYF. DNA of the CDR3: TGTGCCAGCAGCTCCCTAGCGGGAGTTAAAGACGAGCAGTACTTC.

The chain uses TRBV6-2 or TRBV6-3 and TRBJ2-7, with 12 bases matching TRBD2. The CDR3 covers 15 residues. Germline V gene sequence: CDR1 MNHEY, CDR2 SVGEGT. V was clipped by 6 bases and J by 3 bases; unmatched bases: 6. Written as DNA, the CDR3 is TGTGCCAGCAGATCCCTAGCGGGAGGGAGCTACGAGCAGTACTTC. As protein: CASRSLAGGSYEQYF.

The chain carries TRBV5-4 and TRBJ2-1; D gene ambiguous. V lost 2 bases, J lost 6 bases, and 15 bases lay in between. The CDR3 has 15 amino acids. From germline, CDR1 is SGHNT and CDR2 YYREEE (reference sequence). The CDR3 DNA follows: TGTGCCAGCAGCTTAGATTCGGCCCCATTCAATGAGCAGTTCTTC. This codes for CASSLDSAPFNEQFF.

This clonotype has ten or more counts. This chain uses TRBV5-1 with TRBJ2-2; perhaps TRBD2 as D (5 bases). V lost 1 base and J 3 bases, leaving 10 bases between the germline ends. The germline gives CDR1 SGHRS, CDR2 YFSETQ. This CDR3 contains 15 residues. DNA for the CDR3: TGCGCCAGCAGCTTGAGGACTTCACACACCGGGGAGCTGTTTTTT. As protein: CASSLRTSHTGELFF. Filled out from reference TRBV5-1 and TRBJ2-2, the complete variable domain reads KAGVTQTPRYLIKTRGQQVTLSCSPISGHRSVSWYQQTPGQGLQFLFEYFSETQRNKGNFPGRFSGRQFSNSRSEMNVSTLELGDSALYLCASSLRTSHTGELFFGEGSRLTVL.

Comment on this clonotype: With a much larger clone just one base away, this may be a read error. V is TRBV29-1 and J is TRBJ2-7; D is uncertain. The CDR3 is made up of 11 amino acids. Trimming removed 4 bases at V and 6 bases at J, with 10 bases between. CDR1 is SQVTM and CDR2 is ANQGSEA in the germline V gene. The CDR3 loop reads CSVGLNCEQYF. DNA for the CDR3: TGCAGCGTTGGACTTAACTGCGAGCAGTACTTC.

This chain links TRBV6-1 with TRBJ1-5; D gene uncertain. Trimming pared 7 bases from V and 4 bases from J, leaving 14 bases between. Germline-derived CDR1 and CDR2 are MNHNS and SASEGT. This CDR3 has 14 residues. This CDR3 is CASKWAYGNQPQHF. The CDR3 coding sequence is TGTGCCAGCAAGTGGGCGTATGGTAATCAGCCCCAGCATTTT.

Only a few counts were recorded for this clonotype. This chain links TRBV5-1 with TRBJ1-4; TRBD1 aligns across 7 bases. Trimming cost V 4 bases and J 0 bases; bases outside gene matches: 9. Germline-derived CDR1 and CDR2 are SGHRS and YFSETQ. The CDR3 is 17 amino acids. The CDR3: CASSDGTVSATNEKLFF. The CDR3 coding sequence is TGCGCCAGCAGCGATGGGACAGTATCTGCAACTAATGAAAAACTGTTTTTT.

At least ten counts were recorded for this clonotype. J is TRBJ1-5 and V is TRBV27; no definite D call. CDR1 MNHEY and CDR2 SMNVEV come from the germline V gene (reference sequence). The CDR3 contains 15 residues. Trimming removed 3 bases at V and 0 bases at J, with 9 bases between. CDR3: CASSFFPLSNQPQHF. As DNA, the CDR3 is TGTGCCAGCAGTTTTTTCCCTCTTAGCAATCAGCCCCAGCATTTT.

This clonotype was seen many times. The chain links TRBV24-1 to TRBJ2-2; 7 bases match TRBD1. The V gene's germline CDR1 is KGHDR and CDR2 SFDVKD. Trimming cost V 2 bases and J 6 bases; bases outside gene matches: 20. The CDR3 is made up of 20 amino acids. DNA of the CDR3: TGTGCCACCAGTGATTCAACAGGACAGGCCCGGATCACAAGACCCGGGGAGCTGTTTTTT. Translating it yields CATSDSTGQARITRPGELFF.

At least ten counts were recorded for this clonotype. This chain links TRBV7-2 with TRBJ2-7; D possibly corresponds to TRBD2 (5 bases). Germline V lookup: CDR1 SGHTA, CDR2 FQGNSA. The CDR3 spans 15 residues. Trimming left V 1 base short and J 4 bases short, with 14 bases between. DNA for the CDR3: TGTGCCAGCAGCTTAGTAGGCGGGTTCACTTACGAGCAGTACTTC. Its translation: CASSLVGGFTYEQYF.